The rows below give T cell receptor beta chains drawn from one sample of a study of blood T cells in healthy people across ages. MiXCR was run by TCRdb on the 5' RACE reads, yielding one entry per CDR3 protein. The profile shows more than 450,000 distinct CDR3 sequences, 25% to 35% of them singletons. These data were likewise used in another study, on T cells of mothers and their children.

Sequencing was carried out using blood. These receptors were taken from a boy aged 2 to 9 in good health. Each CDR3 is given with its conserved first and last residue. A D gene is named only where the DNA matches it firmly. Clone size is stated in some rows and not others, as once, few, many or a class when expanded.

>-|-|TRBJ2-5|TRBV25-1
TGTGCCAGCAGTGAGCCCAGGGAGGCGGGGGAGACCCAGTACTTC
CASSEPREAGETQYF
>TRBD1|few|TRBJ2-5|TRBV20-1
TGCAGTGCCCAACAGGGGGCGGTCCAAGAGACCCAGTACTTC
CSAQQGAVQETQYF
>TRBD1|-|TRBJ2-5|TRBV18
TGTGCCAGCTCACCGTCAAGGACAGGGCGGGAAGAGACCCAGTACTTC
CASSPSRTGREETQYF
>-|-|TRBJ2-7|TRBV6-2/TRBV6-3
TGTGCCAGCAGTTACACGGCAGGCTGGACCTACGAGCAGTACTTC
CASSYTAGWTYEQYF
>TRBD1|few|TRBJ1-4|TRBV9
TGTGCCAGCAGCCCCCACGGGACAGCGAATCCTAGGGAAAAACTGTTTTTT
CASSPHGTANPREKLFF
>-|-|TRBJ2-7|TRBV12-5
TGTGCTAGTGGTTCTGGGGATCTAGGCTCCTACGAGCAGTACTTC
CASGSGDLGSYEQYF
>-|-|TRBJ2-7|TRBV6-6
TGTGCCAGCAGTTACGAGCGGAGGGCCTACGAGCAGTACTTC
CASSYERRAYEQYF
>-|-|TRBJ1-2|TRBV6-2/TRBV6-3
TGTGCCAGCAGTTACGGGACGGATACTAACTATGGCTACACCTTC
CASSYGTDTNYGYTF
>-|few|TRBJ1-6|TRBV6-5
TGTGCCAGTTCGGCGCAGCCAAATTCACCCCTCCACTTT
CASSAQPNSPLHF
>TRBD1|many|TRBJ1-4|TRBV27
TGTGCCAGCCGGGACAGGGGAAATGAAAAACTGTTTTTT
CASRDRGNEKLFF
>-|-|TRBJ2-6|TRBV12-5
TGCGCTAGTGGTTTCTACTCTGGGGCCAACGTCCTGACTTTC
CASGFYSGANVLTF
>TRBD2|few|TRBJ2-7|TRBV5-4
TGTGCCAGCAGCTTATTAACCGGGACAGGACCTCGGACTAGCGGGAGGTCCTACGAGCAGTACTTC
CASSLLTGTGPRTSGRSYEQYF
>TRBD1|few|TRBJ2-5|TRBV6-6
TGTGCCAGCAGGGGCAGGGGGCAAGAGACCCAGTACTTC
CASRGRGQETQYF
>TRBD2|-|TRBJ2-3|TRBV15
TGTGCCACTATAGCGGGGCCGGGGGATACGCAGTATTTT
CATIAGPGDTQYF
>TRBD1|few|TRBJ1-2|TRBV9
TGTGCCAGCAGCGTAGGGGGACAGCGAGACTATGGCTACACCTTC
CASSVGGQRDYGYTF
>-|few|TRBJ1-3|TRBV14
TGTGCCAGCAGCCAAGTAGGAAGGGGAAGCACCATATATTTT
CASSQVGRGSTIYF
>-|-|TRBJ1-2|TRBV20-1
TGCAGTGCTAGACTGGGGAACTATGGCTACACCTTC
CSARLGNYGYTF